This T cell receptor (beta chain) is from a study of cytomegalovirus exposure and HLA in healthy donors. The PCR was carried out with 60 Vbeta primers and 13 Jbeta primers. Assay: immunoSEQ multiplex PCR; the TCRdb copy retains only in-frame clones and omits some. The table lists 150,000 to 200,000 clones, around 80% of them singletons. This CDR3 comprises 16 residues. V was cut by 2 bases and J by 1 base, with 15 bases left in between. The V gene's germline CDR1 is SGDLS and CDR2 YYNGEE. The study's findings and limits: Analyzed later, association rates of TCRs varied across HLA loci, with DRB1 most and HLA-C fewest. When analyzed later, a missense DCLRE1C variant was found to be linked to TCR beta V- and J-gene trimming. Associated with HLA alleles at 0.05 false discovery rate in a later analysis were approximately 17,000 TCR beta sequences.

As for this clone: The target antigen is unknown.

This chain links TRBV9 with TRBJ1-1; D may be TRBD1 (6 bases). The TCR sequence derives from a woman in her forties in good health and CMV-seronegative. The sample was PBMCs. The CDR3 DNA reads TGTGCCAGCAGCGTCCTCCGGGACACCAGGAACACTGAAGCTTTCTTT. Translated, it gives CASSVLRDTRNTEAFF.